This T cell receptor beta chain was captured by sequencing in a study of CD8+CD57+ T cells in acquired aplastic anemia. Investigators profiled TCR beta VDJ and CDR3 from genomic DNA template. TCRdb processed the reads anew with MiXCR; each CDR3 protein has one entry. The sample yields about 210,000 distinct CDR3 sequences, 34% seen once. V lost 5 bases to trimming and J lost 0 bases; unmatched junction nucleotides: 8. CDR1 is MNHNS, CDR2 SASEGT, per germline. This CDR3 has 18 amino acids. Sequenced sample: sorted CD4+, CD8+, or CD8+CD57+ T cells (not recorded which) from PBMCs. The source of this sequence is a human donor in good health, serving as a control. The chain uses TRBV6-1 and TRBJ1-5, with TRBD1 identical over 12 bases. The CDR3 region is CASSRGTGGVYSNQPQHF. The CDR3 DNA follows: TGTGCCAGCAGTAGAGGGACAGGGGGCGTCTATAGCAATCAGCCCCAGCATTTT.